The 27 T cell receptor beta chains reported below all come from one sample, sequenced in a study of cytomegalovirus exposure and HLA in healthy donors. The PCR was carried out with 60 Vbeta primers and 13 Jbeta primers. The table came from immunoSEQ multiplex PCR; TCRdb's copy has only in-frame clones and leaves some out. The sample comprises hundreds of thousands of clones, approximately 90% of which are singletons, and 0.9% to 1.1% rests with the top ten. Sequencing was carried out using PBMCs. The receptor source for this set is a woman between 18 and 29 years old in good health and CMV-seronegative.

V is TRBV5-4 and J is TRBJ2-5; possible D gene TRBD2, 7 bases. The germline gives CDR1 SGHNT, CDR2 YYREEE (reference sequence). Between the trimmed V and J ends, which lost 4 bases and 3 bases, there was a span of 19 bases. This CDR3 has 16 residues. CDR3 bases: TGTGCCAGCAGCCATAACGGGGGGCTAAGGGAAGAGACCCAGTACTTC. Encoded protein: CASSHNGGLREETQYF.

V gene TRBV30 combines with J gene TRBJ2-1, with 10 bases that match TRBD2. The trim removed 2 bases at V and 3 bases at J, leaving 1 base unmatched. Germline V lookup: CDR1 GTSNPN, CDR2 SVGIG (reference sequence). The CDR3 spans 14 residues. The CDR3 protein is CAWSWTSGYNEQFF. The CDR3 nucleotides read TGTGCCTGGAGTTGGACTAGCGGCTACAATGAGCAGTTCTTC.

The chain is built from TRBV6-5 and TRBJ1-5, with 10 bases matching TRBD1. CDR1 is MNHEY, CDR2 SVGAGI, per germline. The V and J ends lost 6 bases and 7 bases, in that order; junction bases with no gene match: 3. This CDR3 has 13 residues. The CDR3: CASSPGQGQPQHF. The CDR3 coding sequence is TGTGCCAGCAGCCCGGGACAGGGGCAGCCCCAGCATTTT.

The chain links TRBV10-3 to TRBJ1-1; 9 positions agree with TRBD1. V was pared by 6 bases and J by 6 bases, with 11 bases of the junction left unmatched. The CDR3 covers 15 residues. Germline V lookup: CDR1 ENHRY, CDR2 SYGVKD. The CDR3 spells CAIRETGGHTSEAFF. As DNA, the CDR3 is TGTGCCATCAGGGAGACAGGGGGTCATACTTCTGAAGCTTTCTTT.

The chain uses TRBV5-8 and TRBJ2-1; tentatively, D is TRBD2 (6 bases). Germline V lookup: CDR1 SGHTS, CDR2 YDEGEE. V was cut by 0 bases and J by 4 bases, with 8 bases left in between. CDR3 length: 14 amino acids. CDR3 protein: CASSLVGGYNEQFF. In nucleotides, the CDR3 is TGTGCCAGCAGCTTGGTCGGGGGATACAATGAGCAGTTCTTC.

This clone was observed a single time. The chain combines TRBV15 with TRBJ1-1; D might be TRBD1 (6 bases). Trimming took off 0 bases at V and 11 bases at J, with 10 bases between the two ends. CDR3 length: 12 residues. Germline lookup yields CDR1 LNHNV and CDR2 YYDKDF (reference sequence). The CDR3 DNA reads as TGTGCCACCAGCAGAGATGGGGGGGCGGCTTTCTTT. It translates to CATSRDGGAAFF.

This sequence joins TRBV6-1 and TRBJ2-4, with TRBD1 as a possible D gene (5 bases). Per the germline V gene, CDR1 is MNHNS and CDR2 is SASEGT. Between the trimmed V and J ends, which lost 4 bases and 3 bases, there was a span of 7 bases. The CDR3 extends over 13 amino acids. CDR3 DNA sequence: TGTGCCAGCAGTGCAGGGTACAAAAACATTCAGTACTTC. It yields the protein CASSAGYKNIQYF.

The rearrangement links TRBV7-3 to TRBJ2-3; no reliable D call. V was trimmed by 6 bases and J by 1 base, leaving 8 bases between them. From germline, CDR1 is SGHTA and CDR2 FQGTGA. The length of the CDR3 is 13 residues. The CDR3 DNA sequence: TGTGCCAGCAGTCGAGTAGGCACAGATACGCAGTATTTT. Its translation is CASSRVGTDTQYF. The full variable domain, completed using reference TRBV7-3 and TRBJ2-3, is GAGVSQTPSNKVTEKGKYVELRCDPISGHTALYWYRQSLGQGPEFLIYFQGTGAADDSGLPNDRFFAVRPEGSVSTLKIQRTERGDSAVYLCASSRVGTDTQYFGPGTRLTVL.

In DNA, the CDR3 is TGCGCCAGCAGCTTGAGAAGGGGGAACACTGAAGCTTTCTTT. Protein product: CASSLRRGNTEAFF. The gene calls are TRBV5-1 and TRBJ1-1; D might be TRBD1 (5 bases). Germline CDR1 is SGHRS and CDR2 is YFSETQ. V was trimmed by 1 base and J by 1 base, leaving 8 bases between them. The CDR3 runs 14 residues. Full variable domain (rest looked up from reference TRBV5-1 and TRBJ1-1): KAGVTQTPRYLIKTRGQQVTLSCSPISGHRSVSWYQQTPGQGLQFLFEYFSETQRNKGNFPGRFSGRQFSNSRSEMNVSTLELGDSALYLCASSLRRGNTEAFFGQGTRLTVV.

The rearrangement joins TRBV7-9 to TRBJ1-1; D might be TRBD1 (5 bases). This CDR3 spans 13 amino acids. The germline CDR1 and CDR2 sequences are SEHNR and FQNEAQ (reference sequence). The V end was cut by 3 bases, the J end by 7 bases, with 12 bases between. Written as DNA, the CDR3 is TGTGCCAGCAGCTTGCAGGGCCCCGTTGAAGCTTTCTTT. Translating gives CASSLQGPVEAFF.

The J gene is TRBJ2-1, the V gene TRBV6-5; perhaps TRBD2 as D (6 bases). Germline lookup yields CDR1 MNHEY and CDR2 SVGAGI. Between the trimmed V and J ends, which lost 7 bases and 9 bases, there was a span of 19 bases. The CDR3 has 14 residues. The CDR3 bases are TGTGCCAGCATTACACCGGGACTCAGCAGTGAGCAGTTCTTC. Its protein product is CASITPGLSSEQFF.

This chain joins TRBV9 and TRBJ2-3; 9 nucleotides match TRBD2. V trimming: 3 bases; J trimming: 4 bases; junction bases outside the gene matches: 6. Germline CDR1 is SGDLS and CDR2 is YYNGEE. The CDR3 totals 15 residues. As DNA, the CDR3 is TGTGCCAGCAGCGCCGGGACTAGCCCCTCAGATACGCAGTATTTT. This translates into CASSAGTSPSDTQYF.

CDR3 coding DNA: TGTGCCAGCGGGCCTCATTCCCGGAGGGACACTGAAGCTTTCTTT. It specifies CASGPHSRRDTEAFF. The V call is TRBV6-5, the J call TRBJ1-1; D unresolved. CDR1 and CDR2 (germline): MNHEY, SVGAGI. CDR3 length: 15 residues. The V end was cut by 8 bases, the J end by 3 bases, with 19 bases between.

The chain combines TRBV6-6 with TRBJ2-3; tentatively, D is TRBD1 (5 bases). This CDR3 is 14 amino acids long. Deletions cut 2 bases from V and 1 base from J, with 7 bases between. Germline-derived CDR1 and CDR2 are MNHNY and SVGAGI (reference sequence). This chain's CDR3 is CASSYRGGTDTQYF. Written as DNA, the CDR3 is TGTGCCAGCAGTTACAGGGGCGGCACAGATACGCAGTATTTT.

This chain uses TRBV11-3 with TRBJ1-1; 7 bases line up with TRBD1. Germline V lookup: CDR1 SGHNT, CDR2 YENEEA. This CDR3 comprises 16 residues. The J segment lost 4 bases and the V segment lost 1 base, leaving 9 bases of the junction unmatched. In DNA form, the CDR3 reads TGTGCCAGCAGCTTAGGGGATTCCAGGGGGAGCACTGAAGCTTTCTTT. Protein: CASSLGDSRGSTEAFF.

The CDR3 region is CASSLNRDYGYTF. CDR3 coding DNA: TGTGCCAGCAGCTTGAACAGAGACTATGGCTACACCTTC. The chain combines TRBV5-4 with TRBJ1-2, with unresolved D. Germline V CDR1 and CDR2: SGHNT, YYREEE (reference sequence). CDR3 size: 13 residues. Trimming shortened V by 1 base and J by 3 bases, and 7 bases separated the two germline ends.

The chain is built from TRBV4-3 and TRBJ2-2, with D hard to call. V was trimmed by 1 base and J by 8 bases, leaving 5 bases between them. The CDR3 spans 12 residues. Germline values: CDR1 LGHNA, CDR2 YSLEER. The CDR3 bases are TGCGCCAGCAGCCAAGTTATAGGGGAGCTGTTTTTT. It is translated as CASSQVIGELFF.

This chain links TRBV11-1 with TRBJ1-1; TRBD1 agrees at 7 bases. V was clipped by 6 bases and J by 5 bases; unmatched bases: 12. Germline CDR1 and CDR2: SGHAT and FQDESV (reference sequence). CDR3 size: 15 residues. This chain's CDR3 is CASSSQGGVRTEAFF. The DNA for the CDR3 is TGTGCCAGCAGTTCGCAGGGGGGAGTAAGGACTGAAGCTTTCTTT. Full variable domain (missing parts from reference TRBV11-1 and TRBJ1-1): EAEVAQSPRYKITEKSQAVAFWCDPISGHATLYWYRQILGQGPELLVQFQDESVVDDSQLPKDRFSAERLKGVDSTLKIQPAELGDSAMYLCASSSQGGVRTEAFFGQGTRLTVV.

This clone turned up a few times. This sequence joins TRBV5-1 and TRBJ2-7; D possibly corresponds to TRBD1 (6 bases). Germline V gives CDR1 SGHRS, CDR2 YFSETQ. CDR3 size: 15 residues. The V and J ends lost 5 bases and 3 bases respectively, with 18 bases between them. This chain's CDR3 is CASSPRGSVGYEQYF. The CDR3 DNA reads as TGCGCCAGCAGTCCAAGGGGGTCCGTCGGCTACGAGCAGTACTTC.

The genes are TRBV11-3 and TRBJ2-3, with 7 positions matching TRBD2. The V gene's germline CDR1 is SGHNT and CDR2 YENEEA. The CDR3 consists of 14 residues. V dropped 2 bases and J dropped 3; count of bases not matched to a gene: 2. CDR3 sequence (DNA): TGTGCCAGCAGCTTAAACGGGGGGACAGATACGCAGTATTTT. Amino acid sequence: CASSLNGGTDTQYF.

This sequence joins TRBV6-5 and TRBJ2-7; 8 bases are shared with TRBD2. V was pared by 6 bases and J by 2 bases, with 6 bases of the junction left unmatched. Per the germline V gene, CDR1 is MNHEY and CDR2 is SVGAGI. The CDR3 extends over 14 amino acids. The CDR3: CASRSSGSPYEQYF. The CDR3 nucleotides read TGTGCCAGCAGATCCAGCGGGAGCCCCTACGAGCAGTACTTC.

The chain employs TRBV14 and TRBJ1-2, with unresolved D. This CDR3 has 13 amino acids. Trimming stripped 0 bases from V and 4 bases from J, with 6 bases between. The germline gives CDR1 SGHDN, CDR2 FVKESK. CDR3 DNA sequence: TGTGCCAGCAGCCAAGACCGGTCCTATGGCTACACCTTC. Translation: CASSQDRSYGYTF. Drawing the rest from reference TRBV14 and TRBJ1-2, the complete variable domain is EAGVTQFPSHSVIEKGQTVTLRCDPISGHDNLYWYRRVMGKEIKFLLHFVKESKQDESGMPNNRFLAERTGGTYSTLKVQPAELEDSGVYFCASSQDRSYGYTFGSGTRLTVV.

This clone was recorded once. The chain employs TRBV25-1 and TRBJ2-1; 10 bases agree with TRBD1. This CDR3 comprises 16 residues. Per the germline V gene, CDR1 is MGHDK and CDR2 is SYGVNS. V shed 6 bases and J 8 bases; nucleotides not matched to a gene: 13. The CDR3 spells CASSPLGTGALDEQFF. CDR3 bases: TGTGCCAGCAGCCCCCTTGGGACAGGGGCCCTGGATGAGCAGTTCTTC.

The chain combines TRBV19 with TRBJ1-6, with TRBD1 matching 7 bases. The length of the CDR3 is 13 residues. CDR1 and CDR2 (germline): LNHDA, SQIVND (reference sequence). Trimming at V came to 7 bases and at J to 9 bases, leaving 6 bases not matched to a gene. The CDR3 DNA reads as TGTGCCAGTACCAAGACAGGGAGTTCACCCCTCCACTTT. Translating gives CASTKTGSSPLHF.

This rearrangement joins TRBV10-3 to TRBJ2-3; TRBD2 matches at 7 bases. There are 15 residues in the CDR3. The germline V gene has CDR1 ENHRY and CDR2 SYGVKD. V lost 3 bases to trimming and J lost 1 base; unmatched junction nucleotides: 4. The CDR3 nucleotides read TGTGCCATCAGTGACGTTGGACTAGGCACAGATACGCAGTATTTT. Translation gives CAISDVGLGTDTQYF.

This clone appeared a single time. V usage is TRBV7-9 and J usage is TRBJ1-1; 8 nucleotides line up with TRBD1. CDR3 length equals 15 residues. Germline-derived CDR1 and CDR2 are SEHNR and FQNEAQ (reference sequence). Unmatched junction bases numbered 6, after V lost 4 bases and J lost 2 bases. Here the CDR3 reads CASSSRDRGNTEAFF. The DNA for the CDR3 is TGTGCCAGCAGCTCCCGAGACAGGGGCAACACTGAAGCTTTCTTT.

The chain joins TRBV11-2 to TRBJ2-3; D not resolved. Germline lookup yields CDR1 SGHAT and CDR2 FQNNGV. The CDR3 loop spans 13 amino acids. V lost 6 bases and J lost 5, with 12 bases in between. As DNA, the CDR3 is TGTGCCAGCAGGGTTTCCCGAGGAGATACGCAGTATTTT. It yields the protein CASRVSRGDTQYF.